This T cell receptor beta chain was sequenced during a study of blood T cells in healthy people across ages. Study-wide results and caveats: The diversity estimates, figures obtained from one million T cells, were considered underestimates.

This clonotype was counted many times. Its antigen remains unidentified. This CDR3 comprises 15 residues. V lost 5 bases and J lost 6; bases outside the gene matches: 10. Alongside a J-beta primer mix, a sample-barcoded 5' primer served in a second PCR lasting about 7 to 12 cycles. TCRdb recomputed calls from the 5' RACE reads with MiXCR, one row per CDR3 protein. Here the sample spans fewer than 900,000 distinct CDR3 sequences, 30% to 45% being singletons. This sequence was found in a young man in good health. V and J are TRBV12-3 or TRBV12-4 and TRBJ1-1, with 9 nucleotides matching TRBD1. The sample comprised blood. The CDR3 DNA reads TGTGCCAGCAGTATCTACGGGACAGGGCTCGCTGAAGCTTTCTTT. This gives the protein CASSIYGTGLAEAFF.